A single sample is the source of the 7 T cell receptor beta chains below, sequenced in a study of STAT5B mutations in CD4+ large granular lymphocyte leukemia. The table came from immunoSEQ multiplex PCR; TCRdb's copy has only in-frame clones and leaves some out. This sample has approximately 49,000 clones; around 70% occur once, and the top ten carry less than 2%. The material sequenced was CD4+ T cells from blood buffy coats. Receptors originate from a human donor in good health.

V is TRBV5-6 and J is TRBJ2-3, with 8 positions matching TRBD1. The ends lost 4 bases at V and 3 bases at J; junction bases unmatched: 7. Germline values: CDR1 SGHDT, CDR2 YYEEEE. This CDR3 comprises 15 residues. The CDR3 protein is CASSLDQGATDTQYF. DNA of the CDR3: TGTGCCAGCAGCCTGGACCAGGGGGCTACAGATACGCAGTATTTT. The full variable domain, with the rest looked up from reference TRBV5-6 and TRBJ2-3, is DAGVTQSPTHLIKTRGQQVTLRCSPKSGHDTVSWYQQALGQGPQFIFQYYEEEERQRGNFPDRFSGHQFPNYSSELNVNALLLGDSALYLCASSLDQGATDTQYFGPGTRLTVL.

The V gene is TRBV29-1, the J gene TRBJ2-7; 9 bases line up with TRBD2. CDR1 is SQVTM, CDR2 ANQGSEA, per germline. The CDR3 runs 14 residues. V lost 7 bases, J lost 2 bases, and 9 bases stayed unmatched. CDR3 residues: CSAKPSGVAYEQYF. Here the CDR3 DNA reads TGCAGCGCGAAACCTAGCGGGGTAGCCTACGAGCAGTACTTC.

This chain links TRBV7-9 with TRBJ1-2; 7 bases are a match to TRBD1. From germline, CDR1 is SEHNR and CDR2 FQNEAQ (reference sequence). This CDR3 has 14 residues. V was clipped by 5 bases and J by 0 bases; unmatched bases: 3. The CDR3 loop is CASSPGTANYGYTF. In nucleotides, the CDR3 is TGTGCCAGCAGCCCAGGGACAGCTAACTATGGCTACACCTTC.

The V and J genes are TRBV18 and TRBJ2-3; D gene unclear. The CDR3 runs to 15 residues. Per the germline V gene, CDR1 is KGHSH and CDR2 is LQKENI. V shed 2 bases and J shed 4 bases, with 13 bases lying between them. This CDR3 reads CASSPGWINSDTQYF. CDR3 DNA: TGTGCCAGCTCACCAGGATGGATAAACTCAGATACGCAGTATTTT.

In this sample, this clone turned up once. The CDR3 protein is CASRPTGPSTDTQYF. DNA of the CDR3: TGTGCCAGCAGACCAACGGGACCGAGCACAGATACGCAGTATTTT. The chain joins TRBV6-5 to TRBJ2-3; D tentatively reads TRBD1 or TRBD2 (5 bases each). CDR3 size: 15 residues. V lost 6 bases to trimming and J lost 0 bases, with 13 bases between them. The germline V gene encodes CDR1 MNHEY and CDR2 SVGAGI.

This CDR3 is CASTQTRGKNIQYF. The CDR3 nucleotides are TGTGCCAGTACCCAAACCCGGGGCAAAAACATTCAGTACTTC. The chain links TRBV19 to TRBJ2-4; TRBD2 is a possible D gene (5 bases). CDR1 is LNHDA, CDR2 SQIVND, per germline (reference sequence). Trimming removed 7 bases from V and 3 bases from J, with 13 bases in between. This CDR3 contains 14 residues. Together with reference TRBV19 and TRBJ2-4, the CDR3 gives the full variable domain: DGGITQSPKYLFRKEGQNVTLSCEQNLNHDAMYWYRQDPGQGLRLIYYSQIVNDFQKGDIAEGYSVSREKKESFPLTVTSAQKNPTAFYLCASTQTRGKNIQYFGAGTRLSVL.

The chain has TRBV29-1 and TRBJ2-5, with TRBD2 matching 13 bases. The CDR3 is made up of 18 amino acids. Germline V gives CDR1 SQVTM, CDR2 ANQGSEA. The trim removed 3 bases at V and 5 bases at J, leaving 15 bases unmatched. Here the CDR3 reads CSVDGRLAGGPRGETQYF. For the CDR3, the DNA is TGCAGCGTTGATGGAAGACTAGCGGGGGGCCCCAGGGGGGAGACCCAGTACTTC.